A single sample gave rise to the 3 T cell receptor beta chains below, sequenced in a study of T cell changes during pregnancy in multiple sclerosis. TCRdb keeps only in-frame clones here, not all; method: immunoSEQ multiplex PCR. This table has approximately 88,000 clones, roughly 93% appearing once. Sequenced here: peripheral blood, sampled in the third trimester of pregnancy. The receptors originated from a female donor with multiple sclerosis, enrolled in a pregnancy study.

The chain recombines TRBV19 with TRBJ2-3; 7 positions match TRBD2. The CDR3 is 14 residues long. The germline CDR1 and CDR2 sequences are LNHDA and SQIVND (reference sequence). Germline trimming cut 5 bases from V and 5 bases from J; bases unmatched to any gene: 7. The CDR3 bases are TGTGCCAGTAGTGTGGCGGGAGTTGAAGATACGCAGTATTTT. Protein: CASSVAGVEDTQYF.

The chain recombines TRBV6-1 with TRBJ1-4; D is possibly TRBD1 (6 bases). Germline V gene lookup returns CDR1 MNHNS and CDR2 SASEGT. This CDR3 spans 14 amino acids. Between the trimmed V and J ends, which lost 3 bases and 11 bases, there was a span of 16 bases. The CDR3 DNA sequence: TGTGCCAGCAGTGACGCCCGGGACATACGGAAACTGTTTTTT. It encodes CASSDARDIRKLFF.

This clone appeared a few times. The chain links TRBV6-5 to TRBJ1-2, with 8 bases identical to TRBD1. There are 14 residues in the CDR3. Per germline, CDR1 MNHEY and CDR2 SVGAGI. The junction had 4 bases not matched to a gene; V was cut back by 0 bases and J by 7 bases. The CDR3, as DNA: TGTGCCAGCAGTTACTCCCAGGGGGCGGGTGGCTACACCTTC. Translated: CASSYSQGAGGYTF.